These T cell receptor beta chains were read from a single sample in a study of blood T cells in healthy people across ages. Each CDR3 protein is one row after TCRdb ran MiXCR on the 5' RACE reads. The repertoire holds about 1,600,000 distinct CDR3 sequences, with around 42% as singletons. The sequenced sample was blood. The receptors were gathered from a woman between 18 and 30 years old in good health. The conserved cysteine and the conserved F or W are not part of the CDR3 here. Expanded clones are given a class, and other clones once, few, many or no size at all.

J gene,clone size,V gene,CDR3 protein
TRBJ1-1,few,TRBV11-3,ASGLQENTEAF
TRBJ1-1,.,TRBV7-9,ASSLARGRDSNTEAF
TRBJ2-5,.,TRBV29-1,SVEGGALETQY
TRBJ1-2,.,TRBV29-1,SVQGAYGYT
TRBJ2-5,many,TRBV20-1,SARGTQQETQY
TRBJ1-2,many,TRBV5-1,ASSLGRSNYGYT
.,.,TRBV11-1,ASSLIGREQY
TRBJ1-2,.,TRBV29-1,SVVGVDDYT
TRBJ2-5,.,TRBV12-3/TRBV12-4,ASRPLVAGQETQY
TRBJ2-3,.,TRBV30,AGSNVDTQY
TRBJ1-1,once,TRBV11-2,ASSPRLSGTEAF
TRBJ2-7,few,TRBV9,ASSKQGAKVEQY
TRBJ1-1,.,TRBV7-9,ASHNYGAF
TRBJ2-2,.,TRBV6-6,ASSYVAGDTGELF
TRBJ2-5,.,TRBV5-1,ASGSGRIEETQY
TRBJ2-3,.,TRBV4-1,ASSQRTHTDTQY
TRBJ1-2,.,TRBV7-9,ASSLAPGQNYGYT
TRBJ2-1,few,TRBV7-3,ASSLSGTSNEQF
TRBJ1-4,.,TRBV3-1,ASSPASRGATNEKLF
TRBJ1-2,.,TRBV6-6,ASRKKPGAPIFYGYT
TRBJ1-2,.,TRBV9,ASSVVHSLEGYT
TRBJ2-3,.,TRBV20-1,SARHTRTDTQY
TRBJ2-7,few,TRBV7-2,ASSLVGGHYEQY
.,.,TRBV29-1,SVVSGETQY
TRBJ2-3,once,TRBV29-1,SAERVALDTQY
TRBJ1-6,.,TRBV4-1,ASSLGTGNNSPLH
.,once,TRBV6-1,AGSDQGSSYNEQY
TRBJ2-4,few,TRBV7-9,ASSSTGGTNIQY
TRBJ1-2,.,TRBV20-1,SAPSAPGYT
TRBJ1-1,.,TRBV3-1,ASSRGTSTEAF
TRBJ2-7,.,TRBV20-1,SATPGQHDYEQY
TRBJ2-1,few,TRBV12-3/TRBV12-4,ASSFTASGGGEQF
TRBJ1-5,few,TRBV6-5,ASSSRGGEYSNQPQH
TRBJ2-7,.,TRBV12-3/TRBV12-4,ASSVGHPYEQY
TRBJ2-3,many,TRBV4-1,ASSQEGSGGHTQY
TRBJ2-1,.,TRBV20-1,SARGPDLYSYKEQF
TRBJ2-3,.,TRBV5-1,ASSLGLAGTYYTDTQY
TRBJ2-7,many,TRBV6-1,ASSDSATYFYEQY
TRBJ2-3,.,TRBV20-1,SAPTRLADSSTDTQY
TRBJ2-3,.,TRBV6-2/TRBV6-3,ASSYPLAGLTDTQY
TRBJ1-5,once,TRBV24-1,ATSQTGGTQPQH
TRBJ2-3,few,TRBV12-3/TRBV12-4,ASSYRQGSTDTQY
TRBJ2-1,few,TRBV3-1,ASSQLLVSYEQF
TRBJ2-6,few,TRBV27,ASCPHSGANVLT
TRBJ2-1,few,TRBV20-1,SARDLRSGTINEQF
TRBJ2-3,.,TRBV2,ASTGDGDTQY
TRBJ2-1,few,TRBV2,ASSERGLAGGKDEQF
TRBJ2-5,.,TRBV7-9,ASTARGLANEETQY
TRBJ1-2,.,TRBV28,ASSFVRVSGYT
TRBJ2-1,.,TRBV12-3/TRBV12-4,ASSFRDRGSGQF
TRBJ1-6,.,TRBV7-6,ASSLAQGVNSPLH